The TCR beta chain described here comes from a study of identifying expanded T cells in peripheral blood. The repertoire was sequenced with immunoSEQ multiplex PCR; TCRdb's copy has only in-frame clones and lacks some. The table lists approximately 100,000 clones, around 85% of them singletons. The CDR3 length is 15 residues. Germline V gives CDR1 SNHLY, CDR2 FYNNEI. Trimming removed 6 bases from V and 0 bases from J, with 15 bases in between. The TCR was taken from a person between 18 and 70 years old in good health. This sequence joins TRBV2 and TRBJ2-7; tentative D call: TRBD1 (7 bases). The specimen sequenced was blood. The CDR3 is CASRGGQSSSYEQYF. The CDR3 nucleotides read TGTGCCAGCAGGGGGGGACAGTCCAGCTCCTACGAGCAGTACTTC.